The clone carrying this T cell receptor beta chain has a handful of counts. Its cognate antigen is unknown. The CDR3 loop spans 20 amino acids. PCR amplification relied on 60 Vbeta primers (plus 13 Jbeta primers). The method was immunoSEQ multiplex PCR; TCRdb's version includes in-frame clones alone and lacks a portion of them. The repertoire holds fewer than 100,000 clones, with about 78% as singletons. The data derive from a study of cytomegalovirus exposure and HLA in healthy donors. Study observations and caveats: Earlier analysis looked at TCR beta V segments, and most were productive about 87% or about 30% of the time. Among donors in an Asian-associated ancestry cluster, a later analysis reportedly found fewer N-insertions than the approximately 670-donor mean.

The sequencing input was PBMCs. The sequence came from a man aged 40-55 years in good health and CMV-seronegative. This chain joins TRBV21-1 and TRBJ1-1; the table gives TRBD1 as D, unverified against the DNA. TRBV21-1 is tagged as a pseudogene. Here the CDR3 DNA reads TGTGCCAGCAGAGAGGGTGGGTGCCAGCCTCAGGGGGTTTGGAACACTGAAGCTTTCTTT. Its protein is CASREGGCQPQGVWNTEAFF.